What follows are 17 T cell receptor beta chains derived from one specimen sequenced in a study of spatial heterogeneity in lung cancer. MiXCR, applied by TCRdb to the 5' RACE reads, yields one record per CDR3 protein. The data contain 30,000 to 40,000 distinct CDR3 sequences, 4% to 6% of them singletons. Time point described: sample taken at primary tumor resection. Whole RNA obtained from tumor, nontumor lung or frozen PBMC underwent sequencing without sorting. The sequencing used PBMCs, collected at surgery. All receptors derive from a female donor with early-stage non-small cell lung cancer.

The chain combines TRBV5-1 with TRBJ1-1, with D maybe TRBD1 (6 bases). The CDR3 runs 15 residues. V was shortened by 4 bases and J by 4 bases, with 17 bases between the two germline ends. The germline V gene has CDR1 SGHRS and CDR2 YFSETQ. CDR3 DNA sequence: TGCGCCAGCAGCCCGGAGCCAGACAGGCCCACTGAAGCTTTCTTT. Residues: CASSPEPDRPTEAFF.

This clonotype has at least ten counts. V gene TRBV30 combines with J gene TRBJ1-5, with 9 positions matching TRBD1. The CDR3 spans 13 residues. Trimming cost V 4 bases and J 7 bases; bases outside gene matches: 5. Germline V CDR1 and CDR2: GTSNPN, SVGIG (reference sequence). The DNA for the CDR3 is TGTGCCTGGAACCGGGACAGGGACCAGCCCCAGCATTTT. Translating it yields CAWNRDRDQPQHF. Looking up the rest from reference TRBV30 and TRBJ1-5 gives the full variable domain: SQTIHQWPATLVQPVGSPLSLECTVEGTSNPNLYWYRQAAGRGLQLLFYSVGIGQISSEVPQNLSASRPQDRQFILSSKKLLLSDSGFYLCAWNRDRDQPQHFGDGTRLSIL.

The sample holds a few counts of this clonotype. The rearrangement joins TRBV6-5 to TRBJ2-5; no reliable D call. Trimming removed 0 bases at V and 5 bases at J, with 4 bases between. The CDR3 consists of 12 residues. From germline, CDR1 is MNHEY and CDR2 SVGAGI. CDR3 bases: TGTGCCAGCAGTTACTCGTTCGAGACCCAGTACTTC. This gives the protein CASSYSFETQYF.

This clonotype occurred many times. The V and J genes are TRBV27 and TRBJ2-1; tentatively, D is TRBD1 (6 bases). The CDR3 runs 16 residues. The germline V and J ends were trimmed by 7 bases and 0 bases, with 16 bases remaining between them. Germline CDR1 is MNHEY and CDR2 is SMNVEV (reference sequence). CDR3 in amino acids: CASTPQGLVSYNEQFF. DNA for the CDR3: TGTGCCAGCACCCCACAGGGTTTAGTCTCCTACAATGAGCAGTTCTTC.

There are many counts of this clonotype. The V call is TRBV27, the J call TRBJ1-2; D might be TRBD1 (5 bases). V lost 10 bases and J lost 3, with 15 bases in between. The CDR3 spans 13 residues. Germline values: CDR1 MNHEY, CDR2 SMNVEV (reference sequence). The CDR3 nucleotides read TGTGCCACCCAGGGTCCTACAGACTATGGCTACACCTTC. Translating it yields CATQGPTDYGYTF.

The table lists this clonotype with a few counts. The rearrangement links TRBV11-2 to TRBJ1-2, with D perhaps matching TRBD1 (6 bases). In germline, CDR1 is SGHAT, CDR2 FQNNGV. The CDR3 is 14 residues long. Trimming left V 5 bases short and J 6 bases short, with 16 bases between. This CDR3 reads CASSRPLGADGYTF. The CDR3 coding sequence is TGTGCCAGCAGCCGGCCGTTGGGGGCAGATGGCTACACCTTC. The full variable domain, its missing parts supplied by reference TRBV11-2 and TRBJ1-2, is EAGVAQSPRYKIIEKRQSVAFWCNPISGHATLYWYQQILGQGPKLLIQFQNNGVVDDSQLPKDRFSAERLKGVDSTLKIQPAKLEDSAVYLCASSRPLGADGYTFGSGTRLTVV.

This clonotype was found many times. The CDR3 region is CASSLQLAGGFNEQFF. The DNA of the CDR3 is TGCGCCAGCAGCTTGCAACTAGCGGGGGGCTTTAATGAGCAGTTCTTC. The J gene is TRBJ2-1, the V gene TRBV5-1; 12 bases map to TRBD2. CDR1 is SGHRS and CDR2 is YFSETQ in the germline V gene. The J segment lost 7 bases and the V segment lost 1 base, leaving 6 bases of the junction unmatched. The CDR3 covers 16 residues.

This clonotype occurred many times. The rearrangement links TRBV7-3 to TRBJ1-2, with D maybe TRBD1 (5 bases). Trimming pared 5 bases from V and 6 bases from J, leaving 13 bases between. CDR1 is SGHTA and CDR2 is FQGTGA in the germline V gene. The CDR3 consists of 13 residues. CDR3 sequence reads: CASSQTQGNGYTF. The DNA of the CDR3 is TGTGCCAGCAGCCAAACCCAGGGTAATGGCTACACCTTC.

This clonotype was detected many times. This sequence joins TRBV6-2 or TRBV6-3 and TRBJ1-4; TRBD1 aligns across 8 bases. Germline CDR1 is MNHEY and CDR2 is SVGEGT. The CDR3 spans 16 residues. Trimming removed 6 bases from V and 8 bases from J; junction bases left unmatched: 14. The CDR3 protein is CASSLLPDREGEKLFF. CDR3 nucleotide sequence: TGTGCCAGCAGCTTACTACCGGACAGGGAAGGCGAAAAACTGTTTTTT.

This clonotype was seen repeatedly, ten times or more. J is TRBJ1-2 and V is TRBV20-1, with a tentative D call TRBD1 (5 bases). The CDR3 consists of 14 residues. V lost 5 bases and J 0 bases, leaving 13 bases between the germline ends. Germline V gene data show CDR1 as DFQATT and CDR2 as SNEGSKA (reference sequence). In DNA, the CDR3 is TGCAGTGCTCCCTCAGGGACGGCTAACTATGGCTACACCTTC. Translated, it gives CSAPSGTANYGYTF.

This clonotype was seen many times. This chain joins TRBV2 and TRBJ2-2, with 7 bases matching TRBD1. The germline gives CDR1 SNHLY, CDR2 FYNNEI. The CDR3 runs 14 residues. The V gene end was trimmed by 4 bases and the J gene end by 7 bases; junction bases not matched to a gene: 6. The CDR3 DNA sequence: TGTGCCAGCAGTGCGGACAGGACGATCGGGGAGCTGTTTTTT. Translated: CASSADRTIGELFF. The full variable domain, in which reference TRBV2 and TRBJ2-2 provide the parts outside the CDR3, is EPEVTQTPSHQVTQMGQEVILRCVPISNHLYFYWYRQILGQKVEFLVSFYNNEISEKSEIFDDQFSVERPDGSNFTLKIRSTKLEDSAMYFCASSADRTIGELFFGEGSRLTVL.

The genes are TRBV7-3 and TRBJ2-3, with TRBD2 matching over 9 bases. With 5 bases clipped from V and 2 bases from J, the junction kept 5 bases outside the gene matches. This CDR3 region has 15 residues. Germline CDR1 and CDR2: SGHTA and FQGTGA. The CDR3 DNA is TGTGCCAGCAGCGATAGCGGGGGCTCCACAGATACGCAGTATTTT. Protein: CASSDSGGSTDTQYF. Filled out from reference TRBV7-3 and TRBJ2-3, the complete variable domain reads GAGVSQTPSNKVTEKGKYVELRCDPISGHTALYWYRQSLGQGPEFLIYFQGTGAADDSGLPNDRFFAVRPEGSVSTLKIQRTERGDSAVYLCASSDSGGSTDTQYFGPGTRLTVL.

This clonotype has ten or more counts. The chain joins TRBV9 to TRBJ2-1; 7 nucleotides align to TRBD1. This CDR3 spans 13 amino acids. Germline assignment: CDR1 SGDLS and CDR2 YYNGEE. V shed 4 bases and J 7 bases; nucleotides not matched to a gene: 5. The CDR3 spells CASSRKGANEQFF. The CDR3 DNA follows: TGTGCCAGCAGCCGAAAGGGGGCGAATGAGCAGTTCTTC. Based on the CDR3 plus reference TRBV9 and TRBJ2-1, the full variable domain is DSGVTQTPKHLITATGQRVTLRCSPRSGDLSVYWYQQSLDQGLQFLIQYYNGEERAKGNILERFSAQQFPDLHSELNLSSLELGDSALYFCASSRKGANEQFFGPGTRLTVL.

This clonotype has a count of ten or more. The CDR3 sequence: CASSPRRTISNQPQHF. The CDR3, as DNA: TGTGCCAGCAGCCCGCGACGGACGATTAGCAATCAGCCCCAGCATTTT. The chain has TRBV7-8 and TRBJ1-5; D is undetermined. The V gene's germline CDR1 is SGHVS and CDR2 FQNEAQ. The CDR3 contains 16 residues. V lost 5 bases and J lost 0, with 14 bases in between.

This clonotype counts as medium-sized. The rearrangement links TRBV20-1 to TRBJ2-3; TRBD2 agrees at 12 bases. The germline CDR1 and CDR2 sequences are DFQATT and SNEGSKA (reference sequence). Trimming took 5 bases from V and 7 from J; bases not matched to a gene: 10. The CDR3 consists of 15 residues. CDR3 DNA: TGCAGTGCTTCTCTGACTAGCGGGGGAGGGAATACGCAGTATTTT. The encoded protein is CSASLTSGGGNTQYF.

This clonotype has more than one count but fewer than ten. CDR3 nucleotides: TGTGCCAGCAGTGGAAAGGGACAGAAGAACACTGAAGCTTTCTTT. Amino acids: CASSGKGQKNTEAFF. The chain uses TRBV6-6 and TRBJ1-1, with 7 nucleotides matching TRBD1. Germline V gives CDR1 MNHNY, CDR2 SVGAGI (reference sequence). Germline trimming cut 5 bases from V and 1 base from J; bases unmatched to any gene: 7. This CDR3 comprises 15 residues.

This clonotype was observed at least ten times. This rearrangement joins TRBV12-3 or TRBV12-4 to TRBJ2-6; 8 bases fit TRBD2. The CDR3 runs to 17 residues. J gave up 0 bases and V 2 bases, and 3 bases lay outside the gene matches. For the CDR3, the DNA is TGTGCCAGCAGTTTACGGGGGGGCCTCTCTGGGGCCAACGTCCTGACTTTC. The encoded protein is CASSLRGGLSGANVLTF.